Below are 22 T cell receptor beta chains sequenced from a single sample in a study of blood T cell repertoires in COVID-19. The method was immunoSEQ multiplex PCR; TCRdb's version includes in-frame clones alone and lacks a portion of them. The sample has 130,000 to 150,000 clones; around 82% are singletons. Sequencing input: peripheral blood. The receptor set was obtained from a human donor with acute or convalescent COVID-19. The donor label of this sample is uncertain.

CDR3 nucleotides: TGTGCCAGCAGTCCCGGGACAGGGGTAGCTAATGAAAAACTGTTTTTT. Protein product: CASSPGTGVANEKLFF. The rearrangement joins TRBV6-2 or TRBV6-3 to TRBJ1-4; 10 bases are a match to TRBD1. Germline trimming cut 5 bases from V and 3 bases from J; bases unmatched to any gene: 6. Per germline, CDR1 MNHEY and CDR2 SVGEGT. The CDR3 sequence is 16 residues long.

This clone was seen a few times. The chain couples TRBV11-2 to TRBJ1-3; tentative D call: TRBD1 (6 bases). Trimming cost V 5 bases and J 0 bases, with 14 bases left between them. Germline V lookup: CDR1 SGHAT, CDR2 FQNNGV. The CDR3 is 16 amino acids. This CDR3 is CASSPSPRGSGNTIYF. CDR3 in DNA: TGTGCCAGCAGCCCCTCCCCCAGGGGCTCTGGAAACACCATATATTTT.

Points on this clone: One junction end disagrees with the germline gene, perhaps due to a read error. The same CDR3 is also encoded by other DNA sequences in this sample. The chain recombines TRBV7-3 with TRBJ2-2, with D perhaps matching TRBD2 (5 bases). The length of the CDR3 is 15 residues. CDR1 and CDR2 from the germline V gene are SGHTA and FQGTGA. The CDR3 protein is CASSPLRANTGELFF. CDR3 coding DNA: TGTGCCAGCAGCCCCCTGAGGGCGAACACCGGGGAGTTGTTTTTT.

This clone was counted between two and nine times. V usage is TRBV2 and J usage is TRBJ1-2; D remains unclear. Trimming removed 3 bases from V and 7 bases from J, with 12 bases in between. CDR3 length: 13 residues. The germline V gene encodes CDR1 SNHLY and CDR2 FYNNEI. The CDR3 DNA reads as TGTGCCAGCAGTGAGGCCCCCCGGGGTGGCTACACCTTC. Its protein is CASSEAPRGGYTF.

This clone has just a few counts. This chain connects TRBV30 to TRBJ2-7; TRBD1 might be the D (6 bases). This CDR3 is built from 15 residues. Trimming left V 3 bases short and J 2 bases short, with 17 bases between. CDR1 GTSNPN and CDR2 SVGIG come from the germline V gene (reference sequence). DNA for the CDR3: TGTGCCTGGAGAAGTTCGGGACATCCTACCTACGAGCAGTACTTC. Its translation is CAWRSSGHPTYEQYF.

This chain connects TRBV6-6 to TRBJ1-2; maybe TRBD1 (6 bases). This CDR3 contains 13 residues. V lost 10 bases and J 8 bases, leaving 20 bases between the germline ends. CDR1 is MNHNY and CDR2 is SVGAGI in the germline V gene (reference sequence). CDR3 nucleotide sequence: TGTGCCACACAACCAGGGGCATTGGCGGGCTACACCTTC. Translation: CATQPGALAGYTF.

The rearrangement joins TRBV29-1 to TRBJ1-2; TRBD1 matches at 7 bases. The V gene's germline CDR1 is SQVTM and CDR2 ANQGSEA. J was trimmed by 5 bases and V by 3 bases; bases with no gene match: 9. The CDR3 is 14 amino acids. The CDR3 DNA reads TGCAGCGTTGATGGGGACAGCGGGAGGTATGGCTACACCTTC. This gives the protein CSVDGDSGRYGYTF. Based on the CDR3 plus reference TRBV29-1 and TRBJ1-2, the full variable domain is SAVISQKPSRDICQRGTSLTIQCQVDSQVTMMFWYRQQPGQSLTLIATANQGSEATYESGFVIDKFPISRPNLTFSTLTVSNMSPEDSSIYLCSVDGDSGRYGYTFGSGTRLTVV.

This rearrangement joins TRBV6-5 to TRBJ1-4; D gene uncertain. This CDR3 region has 14 residues. Germline V gene sequence: CDR1 MNHEY, CDR2 SVGAGI. Between the trimmed V and J ends, which lost 7 bases and 8 bases, there was a span of 17 bases. As DNA, the CDR3 is TGTGCCAGCACGATCAGTCCCTCGGGGGAAAAACTGTTTTTT. This codes for CASTISPSGEKLFF.

V is TRBV27 and J is TRBJ2-1; 15 nucleotides line up with TRBD2. Germline V gene data show CDR1 as MNHEY and CDR2 as SMNVEV (reference sequence). CDR3 length: 18 residues. With V trimmed by 7 bases and J by 1 base, 8 bases remained unmatched. DNA of the CDR3: TGTGCCAGCACCCGGACTAGCGGGGGGGCCGGGTCCTACAATGAGCAGTTCTTC. Protein: CASTRTSGGAGSYNEQFF.

The chain is built from TRBV11-2 and TRBJ1-2; a possible D gene is TRBD1 (6 bases). V lost 5 bases and J lost 4, with 14 bases in between. The CDR3 sequence is 14 residues long. Germline assignment: CDR1 SGHAT and CDR2 FQNNGV. The CDR3 loop is CASSQNRESYGYTF. The CDR3 DNA sequence: TGTGCCAGCAGCCAGAACAGGGAATCCTATGGCTACACCTTC.

V is TRBV6-2 or TRBV6-3 and J is TRBJ1-2; TRBD1 is a possible D gene (5 bases). The CDR3 consists of 18 residues. Germline assignment: CDR1 MNHEY and CDR2 SVGEGT. V was trimmed by 0 bases and J by 7 bases, leaving 24 bases between them. The CDR3 DNA is TGTGCCAGCAGTTACTCGATAGACAGAGAATCCCATAAGGGTGGCTACACCTTC. Translation: CASSYSIDRESHKGGYTF.

This clone was detected once. The chain recombines TRBV19 with TRBJ1-5; no reliable D call. Germline CDR1 and CDR2: LNHDA and SQIVND (reference sequence). The ends were cut back, 0 bases at V and 9 bases at J, with 12 bases in the middle. CDR3 length: 14 residues. The CDR3 DNA is TGTGCCAGTAGTATAGATAGAGTCTCGCGGCCCCAGCATTTT. Translating gives CASSIDRVSRPQHF.

V usage is TRBV7-2 and J usage is TRBJ1-1; D is perhaps TRBD1 (6 bases). Germline assignment: CDR1 SGHTA and CDR2 FQGNSA. The CDR3 covers 13 residues. V was trimmed by 5 bases and J by 1 base, leaving 8 bases between them. CDR3 in DNA: TGTGCCAGCAGCAGACAGGAGAACACTGAAGCTTTCTTT. Its translation: CASSRQENTEAFF.

The chain carries TRBV7-2 and TRBJ2-5; 9 positions match TRBD1. Germline assignment: CDR1 SGHTA and CDR2 FQGNSA. CDR3 length: 15 amino acids. J was trimmed by 4 bases and V by 2 bases; bases with no gene match: 5. The CDR3 DNA is TGTGCCAGCAGCTTATCCCCGGACAGGGGAGAGACCCAGTACTTC. Protein: CASSLSPDRGETQYF. The full variable domain, its missing parts supplied by reference TRBV7-2 and TRBJ2-5, is GAGVSQSPSNKVTEKGKDVELRCDPISGHTALYWYRQSLGQGLEFLIYFQGNSAPDKSGLPSDRFSAERTGGSVSTLTIQRTQQEDSAVYLCASSLSPDRGETQYFGPGTRLLVL.

The V and J genes are TRBV7-8 and TRBJ1-5, with D possibly being TRBD1 (5 bases). The CDR3 is made up of 15 amino acids. The germline gives CDR1 SGHVS, CDR2 FQNEAQ. Trimming shortened V by 3 bases and J by 3 bases, and 12 bases separated the two germline ends. The CDR3 here is CASSLGQAHNQPQHF. The CDR3 DNA reads as TGTGCCAGCAGCTTGGGGCAGGCACACAATCAGCCCCAGCATTTT.

The V and J genes are TRBV2 and TRBJ2-1; TRBD2 agrees at 10 bases. The germline CDR1 and CDR2 sequences are SNHLY and FYNNEI. Trimming removed 7 bases from V and 8 bases from J; junction bases left unmatched: 11. The CDR3 covers 15 residues. CDR3 region: CASKAERGGTYEQFF. The CDR3 nucleotides are TGTGCCAGCAAAGCGGAGCGGGGGGGCACTTATGAGCAGTTCTTC.

The chain is built from TRBV11-2 and TRBJ1-3; 12 bases are shared with TRBD1. The V and J ends lost 7 bases and 3 bases, in that order; junction bases with no gene match: 7. The germline V gene encodes CDR1 SGHAT and CDR2 FQNNGV. The CDR3 extends over 16 amino acids. CDR3 protein: CASTPGQGAGGNTIYF. DNA of the CDR3: TGTGCCAGCACACCGGGACAGGGGGCCGGTGGAAACACCATATATTTT.

The chain employs TRBV19 and TRBJ1-4, with D unclear. The CDR3 has 13 residues. Germline values: CDR1 LNHDA, CDR2 SQIVND (reference sequence). With 3 bases removed from V and 8 bases from J, the gap between germline ends came to 10 bases. The CDR3 coding sequence is TGTGCCAGTAGTATCGGGATGGGGGAAAAACTGTTTTTT. As protein: CASSIGMGEKLFF.

The CDR3 here is CASSMVGTPSYYTF. In DNA form, the CDR3 reads TGTGCCAGTAGTATGGTAGGGACTCCCTCCTACTACACCTTC. This rearrangement joins TRBV19 to TRBJ1-2; weak D call: TRBD1 (5 bases). CDR1 and CDR2 from the germline V gene are LNHDA and SQIVND (reference sequence). There are 14 residues in the CDR3. V gave up 3 bases and J gave up 10 bases, with 18 bases separating them.

Written as DNA, the CDR3 is TGTGCCAGTAGGGGACAGGGTTTACAGCCCCAGCATTTT. Translated, it gives CASRGQGLQPQHF. The chain uses TRBV19 and TRBJ1-5, with TRBD1 identical over 9 bases. Germline lookup yields CDR1 LNHDA and CDR2 SQIVND (reference sequence). This CDR3 comprises 13 residues. V lost 6 bases, J lost 7 bases, and 4 bases stayed unmatched. Filled out from reference TRBV19 and TRBJ1-5, the complete variable domain reads DGGITQSPKYLFRKEGQNVTLSCEQNLNHDAMYWYRQDPGQGLRLIYYSQIVNDFQKGDIAEGYSVSREKKESFPLTVTSAQKNPTAFYLCASRGQGLQPQHFGDGTRLSIL.

The V call is TRBV19, the J call TRBJ2-5, with TRBD1 identical over 8 bases. Losses at the gene ends were 8 bases for V and 5 bases for J; bases not matched to a gene: 10. This CDR3 is built from 14 residues. Per the germline V gene, CDR1 is LNHDA and CDR2 is SQIVND (reference sequence). CDR3 DNA sequence: TGTGCCAGTTCTTTCCAGGGGGCGAAGGAGACCCAGTACTTC. Protein sequence: CASSFQGAKETQYF.

The gene calls are TRBV12-5 and TRBJ1-2; D may be TRBD1 (5 bases). Looked up from germline, CDR1 is LGHNT and CDR2 is FRNRAP. The V gene lost 9 bases and the J gene lost 7 bases, with 18 bases spanning the gap. The CDR3 has 13 amino acids. CDR3 DNA sequence: TGTGCTAGCGCCGAGCGAGAAGGGGTTGGCTACACCTTC. It yields the protein CASAEREGVGYTF. Combining the CDR3 with reference TRBV12-5 and TRBJ1-2 gives the whole variable domain DARVTQTPRHKVTEMGQEVTMRCQPILGHNTVFWYRQTMMQGLELLAYFRNRAPLDDSGMPKDRFSAEMPDATLATLKIQPSEPRDSAVYFCASAEREGVGYTFGSGTRLTVV.